The 16 T cell receptor beta chains given below trace back to one sample, sequenced in a study of monozygotic twins with inflammatory bowel disease. TCRdb processed the 5' RACE reads again and assigns one entry to each CDR3 protein, with no DNA. The sample table sets out 400,000 to 500,000 distinct CDR3 sequences. Sequencing input: blood. The receptors stem from a human donor with ulcerative colitis or Crohn's disease, or a healthy co-twin of an affected twin (not recorded which).

The genes are TRBV29-1 and TRBJ1-2; TCRdb lists TRBD1, though no DNA is available to test this call. Per germline, CDR1 SQVTM and CDR2 ANQGSEA. The CDR3 spans 12 residues. The CDR3 is CSVGDRSDGYTF.

This rearrangement joins TRBV19 to TRBJ1-1. Germline CDR1 reads LNHDA; CDR2 reads SQIVND (reference sequence). The CDR3 totals 14 residues. The CDR3 sequence: CASSLGVPGAEAFF.

CDR3 protein: CSVEDWGSRHNEQFF. The chain employs TRBV29-1 and TRBJ2-1; TCRdb's D call, TRBD2, is unchecked because there is no DNA. Germline V gene lookup returns CDR1 SQVTM and CDR2 ANQGSEA. The CDR3 length is 15 residues.

This chain connects TRBV20-1 to TRBJ1-1; the D call from TCRdb, TRBD1, cannot be confirmed without DNA. Germline CDR1 DFQATT, CDR2 SNEGSKA (reference sequence). The CDR3 contains 13 residues. This chain's CDR3 is CSAIPGQNTEAFF.

The chain employs TRBV10-2 and TRBJ1-3; TCRdb's D call, TRBD1, is unchecked because there is no DNA. Looked up from germline, CDR1 is WSHSY and CDR2 is SAAADI. The CDR3 consists of 16 residues. The CDR3 is CASSPARGVAGNTIYF.

J is TRBJ2-4 and V is TRBV14; the D call from TCRdb, TRBD1, cannot be confirmed without DNA. CDR1 is SGHDN, CDR2 FVKESK, per germline. This CDR3 is 16 amino acids long. The CDR3 loop is CASSQRRTLAKNIQYF.

The J gene is TRBJ2-1, the V gene TRBV4-3; the TCRdb D gene call, TRBD2, has no DNA to confirm it. Germline CDR1 reads LGHNA; CDR2 reads YSLEER. CDR3 length: 19 residues. The CDR3 is CASSQDPPSGRSSYNEQFF.

The chain recombines TRBV20-1 with TRBJ2-1; the TCRdb D gene call, TRBD2, has no DNA to confirm it. The germline V gene has CDR1 DFQATT and CDR2 SNEGSKA (reference sequence). This CDR3 is built from 16 residues. This CDR3 reads CSAPGLAGGSYNEQFF.

The genes are TRBV5-1 and TRBJ1-3. The CDR3 sequence is 15 residues long. Germline V gives CDR1 SGHRS, CDR2 YFSETQ. CDR3 region: CASSFLGLSGNTIYF.

The rearrangement uses TRBV6-6 and TRBJ2-3. Germline V gene sequence: CDR1 MNHNY, CDR2 SVGAGI (reference sequence). This CDR3 spans 12 amino acids. CDR3 protein: CASSSIGDTQYF.

The chain uses TRBV2 and TRBJ2-2; the D gene TCRdb calls, TRBD1, cannot be checked with no DNA. Germline-derived CDR1 and CDR2 are SNHLY and FYNNEI. The CDR3 is made up of 17 amino acids. The CDR3 here is CASSEEGAGGNTGELFF. The full variable domain, completed using reference TRBV2 and TRBJ2-2, is EPEVTQTPSHQVTQMGQEVILRCVPISNHLYFYWYRQILGQKVEFLVSFYNNEISEKSEIFDDQFSVERPDGSNFTLKIRSTKLEDSAMYFCASSEEGAGGNTGELFFGEGSRLTVL.

The chain uses TRBV14 and TRBJ1-1; TCRdb calls TRBD1, which cannot be checked without DNA. CDR3 length: 18 residues. The germline gives CDR1 SGHDN, CDR2 FVKESK. The CDR3 loop is CASSPDRGARRMNTEAFF.

The gene calls are TRBV7-9 and TRBJ2-5; there is no DNA to check the TCRdb D call of TRBD2. The CDR3 totals 15 residues. Germline values: CDR1 SEHNR, CDR2 FQNEAQ (reference sequence). CDR3 amino acids: CASSPRRLGQETQYF.

J is TRBJ1-4 and V is TRBV7-9; there is no DNA to check the TCRdb D call of TRBD1. This CDR3 comprises 15 residues. Germline CDR1 and CDR2: SEHNR and FQNEAQ (reference sequence). The CDR3 loop is CASSLARTGGEKLFF. Full variable domain (outside the CDR3, taken from reference TRBV7-9 and TRBJ1-4): DTGVSQNPRHKITKRGQNVTFRCDPISEHNRLYWYRQTLGQGPEFLTYFQNEAQLEKSRLLSDRFSAERPKGSFSTLEIQRTEQGDSAMYLCASSLARTGGEKLFFGSGTQLSVL.

The chain uses TRBV5-5 and TRBJ2-7. The CDR3 runs 13 residues. From germline, CDR1 is SGHKS and CDR2 YYEKEE (reference sequence). This CDR3 is CASSQEGLYEQYF.

V usage is TRBV6-2 or TRBV6-3 and J usage is TRBJ2-7. CDR1 and CDR2 from the germline V gene are MNHEY and SVGEGT. The CDR3 has 11 amino acids. This CDR3 reads CASSYLYEQYF.